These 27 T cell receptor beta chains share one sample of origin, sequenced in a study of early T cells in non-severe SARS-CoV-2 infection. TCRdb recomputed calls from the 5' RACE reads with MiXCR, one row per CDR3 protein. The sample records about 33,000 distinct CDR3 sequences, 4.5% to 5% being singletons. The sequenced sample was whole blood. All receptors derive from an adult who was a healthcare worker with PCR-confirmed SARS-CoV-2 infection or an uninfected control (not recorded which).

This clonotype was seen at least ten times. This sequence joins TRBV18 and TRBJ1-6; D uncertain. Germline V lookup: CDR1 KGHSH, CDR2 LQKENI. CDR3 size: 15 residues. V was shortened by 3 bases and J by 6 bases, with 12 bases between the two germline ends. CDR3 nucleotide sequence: TGTGCCAGCTCACCGGACCAGGCCTCTAATTCACCCCTCCACTTT. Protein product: CASSPDQASNSPLHF.

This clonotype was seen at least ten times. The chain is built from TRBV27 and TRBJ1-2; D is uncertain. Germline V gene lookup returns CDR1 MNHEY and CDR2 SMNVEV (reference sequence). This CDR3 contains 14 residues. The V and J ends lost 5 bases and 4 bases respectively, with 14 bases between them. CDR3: CASSAIDGSYGYTF. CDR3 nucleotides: TGTGCCAGCAGTGCGATCGACGGAAGCTATGGCTACACCTTC.

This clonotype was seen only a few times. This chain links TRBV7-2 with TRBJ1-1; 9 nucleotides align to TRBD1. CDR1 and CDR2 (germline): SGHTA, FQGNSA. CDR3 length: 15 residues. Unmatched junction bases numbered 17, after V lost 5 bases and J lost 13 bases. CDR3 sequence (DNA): TGTGCCAGCAGCCCGTGGACAGGGGATGGACTGAAGCTTTTCTTT. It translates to CASSPWTGDGLKLFF.

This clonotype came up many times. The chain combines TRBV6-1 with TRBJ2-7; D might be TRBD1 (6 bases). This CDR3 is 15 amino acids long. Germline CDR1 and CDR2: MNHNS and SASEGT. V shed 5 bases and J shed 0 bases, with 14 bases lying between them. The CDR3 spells CASSHTGSSSYEQYF. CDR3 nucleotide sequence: TGTGCCAGCAGTCATACAGGGTCCTCCTCCTACGAGCAGTACTTC.

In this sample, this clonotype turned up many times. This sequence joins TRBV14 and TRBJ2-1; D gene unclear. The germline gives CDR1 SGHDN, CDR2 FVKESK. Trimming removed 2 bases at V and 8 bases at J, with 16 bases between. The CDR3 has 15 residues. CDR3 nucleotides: TGTGCCAGCAGCCAATTCGCCGGTCCCCTATATGAGCAGTTCTTC. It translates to CASSQFAGPLYEQFF.

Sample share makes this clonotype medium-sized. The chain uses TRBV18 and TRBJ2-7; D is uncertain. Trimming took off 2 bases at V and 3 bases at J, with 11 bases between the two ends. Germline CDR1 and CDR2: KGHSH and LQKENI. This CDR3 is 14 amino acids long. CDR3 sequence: CASSPTLSNYEQYF. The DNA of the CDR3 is TGTGCCAGCTCACCAACTCTCTCCAACTACGAGCAGTACTTC. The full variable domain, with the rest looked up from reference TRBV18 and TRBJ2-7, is NAGVMQNPRHLVRRRGQEARLRCSPMKGHSHVYWYRQLPEEGLKFMVYLQKENIIDESGMPKERFSAEFPKEGPSILRIQQVVRGDSAAYFCASSPTLSNYEQYFGPGTRLTVT.

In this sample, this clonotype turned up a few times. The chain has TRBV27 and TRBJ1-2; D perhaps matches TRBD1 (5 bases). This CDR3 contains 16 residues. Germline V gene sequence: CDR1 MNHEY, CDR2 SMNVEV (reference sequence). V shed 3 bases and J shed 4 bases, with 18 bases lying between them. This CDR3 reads CASSFIRDRNSYGYTF. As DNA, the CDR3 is TGTGCCAGCAGTTTCATCAGGGATCGGAATTCCTATGGCTACACCTTC.

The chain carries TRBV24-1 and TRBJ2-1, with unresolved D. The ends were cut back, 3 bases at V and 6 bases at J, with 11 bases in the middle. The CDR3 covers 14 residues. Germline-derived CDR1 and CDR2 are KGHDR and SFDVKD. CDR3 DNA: TGTGCCACCAGTGATCAAGGGCCGATCAATGAGCAGTTCTTC. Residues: CATSDQGPINEQFF.

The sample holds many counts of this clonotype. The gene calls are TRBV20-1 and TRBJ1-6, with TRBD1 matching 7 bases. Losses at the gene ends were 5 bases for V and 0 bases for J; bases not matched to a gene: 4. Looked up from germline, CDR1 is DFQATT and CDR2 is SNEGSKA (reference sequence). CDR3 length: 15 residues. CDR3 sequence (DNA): TGCAGTGCTGTGTGGGACAGCTCCTATAATTCACCCCTCCACTTT. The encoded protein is CSAVWDSSYNSPLHF.

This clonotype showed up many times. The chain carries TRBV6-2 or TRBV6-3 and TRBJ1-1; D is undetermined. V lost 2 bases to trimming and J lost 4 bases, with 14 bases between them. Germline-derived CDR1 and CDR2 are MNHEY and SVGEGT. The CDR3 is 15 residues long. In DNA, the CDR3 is TGTGCCAGCAGTTACGGGTCTTACGTGGGCACTGAAGCTTTCTTT. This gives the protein CASSYGSYVGTEAFF.

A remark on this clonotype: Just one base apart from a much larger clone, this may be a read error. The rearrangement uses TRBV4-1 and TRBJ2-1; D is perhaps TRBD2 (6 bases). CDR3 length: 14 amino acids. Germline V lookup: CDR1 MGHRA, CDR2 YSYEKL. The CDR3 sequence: CASSRGASYIEQFF. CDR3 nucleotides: TGCGCCAGCAGCCGCGGGGCCTCATACATTGAGCAGTTCTTC.

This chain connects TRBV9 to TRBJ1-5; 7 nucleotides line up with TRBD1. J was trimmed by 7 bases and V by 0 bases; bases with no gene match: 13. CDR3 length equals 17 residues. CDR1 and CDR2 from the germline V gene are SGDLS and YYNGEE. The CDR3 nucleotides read TGTGCCAGCAGCGTAGTAGGGATTGACAGGGCTCGGCAGCCCCAGCATTTT. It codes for CASSVVGIDRARQPQHF.

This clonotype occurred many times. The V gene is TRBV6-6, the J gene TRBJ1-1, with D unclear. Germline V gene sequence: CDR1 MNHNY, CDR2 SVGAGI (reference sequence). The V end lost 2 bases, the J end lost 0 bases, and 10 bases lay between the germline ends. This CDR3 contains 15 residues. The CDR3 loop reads CASSYGISLNTEAFF. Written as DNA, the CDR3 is TGTGCCAGCAGTTACGGGATCTCCCTGAACACTGAAGCTTTCTTT.

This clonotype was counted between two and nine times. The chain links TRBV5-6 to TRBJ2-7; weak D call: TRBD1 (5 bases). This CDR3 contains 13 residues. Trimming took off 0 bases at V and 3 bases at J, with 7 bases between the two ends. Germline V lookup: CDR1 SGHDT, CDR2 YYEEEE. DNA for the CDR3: TGTGCCAGCAGCTTGGTTGACAGCTACGAGCAGTACTTC. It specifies CASSLVDSYEQYF.

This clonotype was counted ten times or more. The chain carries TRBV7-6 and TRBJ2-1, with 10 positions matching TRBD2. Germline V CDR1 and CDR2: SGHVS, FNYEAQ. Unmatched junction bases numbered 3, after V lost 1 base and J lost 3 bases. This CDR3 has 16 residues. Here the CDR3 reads CASSLESSGSYNEQFF. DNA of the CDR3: TGTGCCAGCAGCTTAGAGTCTAGCGGGAGCTACAATGAGCAGTTCTTC.

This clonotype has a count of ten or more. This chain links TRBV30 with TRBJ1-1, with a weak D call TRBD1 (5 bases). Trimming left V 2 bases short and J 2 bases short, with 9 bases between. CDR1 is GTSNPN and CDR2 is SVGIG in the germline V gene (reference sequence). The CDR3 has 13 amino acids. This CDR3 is CAWSRTPNTEAFF. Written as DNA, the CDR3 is TGTGCCTGGAGTCGGACACCTAACACTGAAGCTTTCTTT.

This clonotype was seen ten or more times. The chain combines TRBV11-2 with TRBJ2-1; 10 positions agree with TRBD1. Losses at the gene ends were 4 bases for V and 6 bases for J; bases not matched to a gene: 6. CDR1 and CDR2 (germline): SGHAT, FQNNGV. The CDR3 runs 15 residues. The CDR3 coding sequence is TGTGCCAGCAGCTCTCTCGGGACAGGGGTCAATGAGCAGTTCTTC. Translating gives CASSSLGTGVNEQFF. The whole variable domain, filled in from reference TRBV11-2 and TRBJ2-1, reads EAGVAQSPRYKIIEKRQSVAFWCNPISGHATLYWYQQILGQGPKLLIQFQNNGVVDDSQLPKDRFSAERLKGVDSTLKIQPAKLEDSAVYLCASSSLGTGVNEQFFGPGTRLTVL.

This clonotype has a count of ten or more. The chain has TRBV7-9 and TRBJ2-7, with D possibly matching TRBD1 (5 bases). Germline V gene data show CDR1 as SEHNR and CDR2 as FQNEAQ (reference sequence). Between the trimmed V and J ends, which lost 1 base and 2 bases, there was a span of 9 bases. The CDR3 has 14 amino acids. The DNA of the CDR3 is TGTGCCAGCAGCTTAGGTGCAGGGCCCTACGAGCAGTACTTC. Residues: CASSLGAGPYEQYF.

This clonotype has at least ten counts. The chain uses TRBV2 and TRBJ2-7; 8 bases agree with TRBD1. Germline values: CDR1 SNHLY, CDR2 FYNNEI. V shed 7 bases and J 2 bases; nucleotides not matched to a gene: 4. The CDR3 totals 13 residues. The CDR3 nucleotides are TGTGCCAGCAAAACAGGGGGTACCTACGAGCAGTACTTC. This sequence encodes CASKTGGTYEQYF.

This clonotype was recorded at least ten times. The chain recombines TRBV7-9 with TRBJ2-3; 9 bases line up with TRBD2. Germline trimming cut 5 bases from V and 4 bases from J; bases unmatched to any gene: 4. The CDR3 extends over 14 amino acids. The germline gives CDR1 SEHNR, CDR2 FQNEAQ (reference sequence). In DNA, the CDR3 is TGTGCCAGCAGCCATACTAGCGGGCCAGATACGCAGTATTTT. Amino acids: CASSHTSGPDTQYF.

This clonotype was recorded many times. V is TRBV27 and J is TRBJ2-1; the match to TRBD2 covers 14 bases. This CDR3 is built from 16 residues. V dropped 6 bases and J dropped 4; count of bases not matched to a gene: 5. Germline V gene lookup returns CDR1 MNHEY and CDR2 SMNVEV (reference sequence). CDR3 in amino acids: CASSRTSGGWYNEQFF. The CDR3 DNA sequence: TGTGCCAGCAGCCGGACTAGCGGGGGGTGGTACAATGAGCAGTTCTTC.

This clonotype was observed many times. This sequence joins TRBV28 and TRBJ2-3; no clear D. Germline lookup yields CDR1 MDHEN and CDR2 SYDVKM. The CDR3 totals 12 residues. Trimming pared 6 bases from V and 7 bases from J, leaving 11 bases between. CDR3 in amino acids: CASSPPQNTQYF. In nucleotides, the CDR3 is TGTGCCAGCAGCCCCCCACAGAATACGCAGTATTTT.

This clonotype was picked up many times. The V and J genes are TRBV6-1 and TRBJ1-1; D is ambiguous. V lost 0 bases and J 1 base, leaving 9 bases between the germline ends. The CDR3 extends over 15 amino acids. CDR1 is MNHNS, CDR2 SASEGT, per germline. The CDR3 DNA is TGTGCCAGCAGTGAAGCGGAGGCAGAGAACACTGAAGCTTTCTTT. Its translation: CASSEAEAENTEAFF.

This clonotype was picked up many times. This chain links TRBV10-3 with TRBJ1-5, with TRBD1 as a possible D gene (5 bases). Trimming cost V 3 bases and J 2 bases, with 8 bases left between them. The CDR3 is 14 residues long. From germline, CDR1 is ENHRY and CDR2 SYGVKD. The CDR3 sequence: CAISERGGNQPQHF. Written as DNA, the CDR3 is TGTGCCATCAGTGAAAGGGGCGGCAATCAGCCCCAGCATTTT.

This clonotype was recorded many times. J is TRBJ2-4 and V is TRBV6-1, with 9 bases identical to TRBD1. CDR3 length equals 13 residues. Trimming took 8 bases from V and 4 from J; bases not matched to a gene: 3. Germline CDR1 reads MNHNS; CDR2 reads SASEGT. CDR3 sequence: CASEDRGKNIQYF. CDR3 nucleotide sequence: TGTGCCAGCGAGGACAGGGGTAAAAACATTCAGTACTTC.

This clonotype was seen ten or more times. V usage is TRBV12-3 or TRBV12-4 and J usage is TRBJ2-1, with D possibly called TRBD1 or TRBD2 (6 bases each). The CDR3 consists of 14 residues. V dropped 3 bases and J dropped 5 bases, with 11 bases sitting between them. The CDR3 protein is CASSLRGDDNEQFF. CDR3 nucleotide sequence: TGTGCCAGCAGTTTGAGGGGGGACGACAATGAGCAGTTCTTC.

The chain's CDR3 is CASSLGTSRNTDTQYF. The CDR3 DNA reads as TGTGCCAGCAGCTTGGGAACTAGCCGTAACACAGATACGCAGTATTTT. The genes are TRBV5-4 and TRBJ2-3; weak D call: TRBD2 (6 bases). The CDR3 sequence is 16 residues long. The germline V gene encodes CDR1 SGHNT and CDR2 YYREEE (reference sequence). V lost 0 bases to trimming and J lost 2 bases, with 13 bases between them.